The 24 T cell receptor beta chains below all came from one sample that was sequenced in a study of blood T cell repertoires in COVID-19. Libraries were prepared by immunoSEQ multiplex PCR; TCRdb keeps only in-frame clonotypes and omits some of them. The table shows approximately 480,000 clones, with approximately 92% occurring only once. Source material: peripheral blood. All receptors derive from a man younger than 35 with COVID-19, enrolled during active disease.

The chain is built from TRBV19 and TRBJ1-6; maybe TRBD1 (5 bases). The CDR3 extends over 14 amino acids. Germline-derived CDR1 and CDR2 are LNHDA and SQIVND (reference sequence). Deletions cut 6 bases from V and 7 bases from J, with 13 bases between. This CDR3 is CASSGTQENSPLHF. For the CDR3, the DNA is TGTGCCAGTAGCGGGACTCAGGAAAATTCACCCCTCCACTTT.

On this clone: At one boundary the junction diverges from the germline segment, which might be a read error. The V call is TRBV2, the J call TRBJ2-2; the D gene is possibly TRBD2 (6 bases). CDR1 and CDR2 from the germline V gene are SNHLY and FYNNEI. The CDR3 runs 14 residues. The CDR3, as DNA: TGTGGCAGCATAAGGGACTTGAACACCGGGGAGCTGTTTTTT. It encodes CGSIRDLNTGELFF.

This clone was detected once. The chain carries TRBV6-5 and TRBJ1-1; D might be TRBD1 (5 bases). Germline loops: CDR1 MNHEY, CDR2 SVGAGI. This CDR3 is built from 13 residues. Trimming left V 6 bases short and J 4 bases short, with 12 bases between. The CDR3 DNA reads TGTGCCAGCAGGGCGGGGGTTCGCACTGAAGCTTTCTTT. Translating gives CASRAGVRTEAFF.

The sample holds one count of this clone. The chain uses TRBV11-3 and TRBJ2-3; 10 bases match TRBD2. The ends lost 5 bases at V and 1 base at J; junction bases unmatched: 6. There are 16 residues in the CDR3. Germline V lookup: CDR1 SGHNT, CDR2 YENEEA. This CDR3 reads CASSPSSGSRTDTQYF. In nucleotides, the CDR3 is TGTGCCAGCAGCCCTTCTAGCGGGAGTCGCACAGATACGCAGTATTTT.

The V gene is TRBV4-2, the J gene TRBJ2-5; the D is unclear. Germline lookup yields CDR1 LGHNA and CDR2 YNFKEQ. Trimming stripped 0 bases from V and 5 bases from J, with 7 bases between. The CDR3 runs 13 residues. The CDR3 protein is CASSQDGRETQYF. In DNA form, the CDR3 reads TGTGCCAGCAGCCAAGATGGTCGGGAGACCCAGTACTTC.

The gene calls are TRBV2 and TRBJ2-7, with TRBD2 as a possible D gene (6 bases). The V end was cut by 7 bases, the J end by 0 bases, with 13 bases between. The CDR3 sequence is 14 residues long. Looked up from germline, CDR1 is SNHLY and CDR2 is FYNNEI. The CDR3 region has the DNA TGTGCCAGCACCAGGGACTCCCTCTCCTACGAGCAGTACTTC. Translated, it gives CASTRDSLSYEQYF.

The chain has TRBV19 and TRBJ2-1, with 11 positions matching TRBD2. CDR1 and CDR2 from the germline V gene are LNHDA and SQIVND (reference sequence). The V gene end was trimmed by 7 bases and the J gene end by 8 bases; junction bases not matched to a gene: 7. The length of the CDR3 is 14 residues. The CDR3 is CASMELAGEDEQFF. DNA of the CDR3: TGTGCCAGTATGGAACTAGCGGGAGAGGATGAGCAGTTCTTC.

The chain employs TRBV5-1 and TRBJ2-2; D call uncertain. This CDR3 has 15 amino acids. From germline, CDR1 is SGHRS and CDR2 YFSETQ. Trimming pared 0 bases from V and 5 bases from J, leaving 11 bases between. The CDR3 sequence: CASSLGPQVTGELFF. The CDR3 nucleotides are TGCGCCAGCAGCTTGGGGCCCCAGGTTACCGGGGAGCTGTTTTTT.

J is TRBJ2-2 and V is TRBV4-1; D perhaps matches TRBD1 (5 bases). From germline, CDR1 is MGHRA and CDR2 YSYEKL. V was shortened by 1 base and J by 5 bases, with 11 bases between the two germline ends. CDR3 length: 15 residues. The DNA for the CDR3 is TGCGCCAGCAGCCAAGCCAGGGCCCAGACCGGGGAGCTGTTTTTT. Its protein is CASSQARAQTGELFF.

This chain uses TRBV7-2 with TRBJ2-5, with 8 positions matching TRBD2. V lost 5 bases to trimming and J lost 5 bases; unmatched junction nucleotides: 7. Germline loops: CDR1 SGHTA, CDR2 FQGNSA. This CDR3 is built from 14 residues. The CDR3 coding sequence is TGTGCCAGCAGCCCAAGGACTAGCAGGGAGACCCAGTACTTC. It translates to CASSPRTSRETQYF.

The rearrangement joins TRBV11-1 to TRBJ2-1; TRBD2 matches at 15 bases. The germline V gene encodes CDR1 SGHAT and CDR2 FQDESV (reference sequence). The CDR3 consists of 15 residues. Trimming at V came to 4 bases and at J to 7 bases, leaving 2 bases not matched to a gene. The CDR3 loop is CASSSGLAGGNEQFF. In DNA, the CDR3 is TGTGCCAGCAGCTCTGGACTAGCGGGAGGGAATGAGCAGTTCTTC.

The chain recombines TRBV7-2 with TRBJ2-1; D remains ambiguous. Deletions cut 1 base from V and 4 bases from J, with 8 bases between. This CDR3 contains 14 residues. Germline loops: CDR1 SGHTA, CDR2 FQGNSA. CDR3 sequence (DNA): TGTGCCAGCAGCTTAGTCACAGATTACAATGAGCAGTTCTTC. This encodes CASSLVTDYNEQFF. Full variable domain (remainder filled in from reference TRBV7-2 and TRBJ2-1): GAGVSQSPSNKVTEKGKDVELRCDPISGHTALYWYRQSLGQGLEFLIYFQGNSAPDKSGLPSDRFSAERTGGSVSTLTIQRTQQEDSAVYLCASSLVTDYNEQFFGPGTRLTVL.

The count of this clone is one. The rearrangement uses TRBV7-6 and TRBJ2-2, with 8 bases matching TRBD1. In germline, CDR1 is SGHVS, CDR2 FNYEAQ. Trimming cost V 8 bases and J 8 bases; bases outside gene matches: 13. The CDR3 consists of 15 residues. The CDR3 sequence: CASGPGGTGVGELFF. DNA of the CDR3: TGTGCCAGCGGCCCTGGAGGGACAGGAGTAGGGGAGCTGTTTTTT.

The J gene is TRBJ2-6, the V gene TRBV7-9, with 7 bases matching TRBD1. Trimming removed 1 base from V and 2 bases from J; junction bases left unmatched: 2. CDR3 size: 16 residues. Looked up from germline, CDR1 is SEHNR and CDR2 is FQNEAQ (reference sequence). The CDR3 here is CASSLDRGAGANVLTF. CDR3 DNA sequence: TGTGCCAGCAGCTTAGACAGGGGTGCTGGGGCCAACGTCCTGACTTTC.

The chain recombines TRBV6-6 with TRBJ2-7, with 9 bases identical to TRBD1. The CDR3 consists of 14 residues. With V trimmed by 8 bases and J by 2 bases, 7 bases remained unmatched. From germline, CDR1 is MNHNY and CDR2 SVGAGI (reference sequence). CDR3 protein: CASYPGTGTYEQYF. The CDR3 coding sequence is TGTGCCAGCTATCCTGGGACAGGGACCTACGAGCAGTACTTC.

The rearrangement links TRBV6-5 to TRBJ2-5; a possible D gene is TRBD2 (5 bases). This CDR3 is 13 amino acids long. Germline CDR1 MNHEY, CDR2 SVGAGI. V was cut by 10 bases and J by 1 base, with 13 bases left in between. As DNA, the CDR3 is TGTGCCATCCGGTGGGAGCTCCAAGAGACCCAGTACTTC. It specifies CAIRWELQETQYF.

The chain is built from TRBV7-9 and TRBJ1-2; D may be TRBD1 (6 bases). The CDR3 spans 13 residues. In germline, CDR1 is SEHNR, CDR2 FQNEAQ (reference sequence). Trimming removed 5 bases at V and 4 bases at J, with 11 bases between. The CDR3 DNA reads as TGTGCCAGCAGCCCTGACAGGATCTATGGCTACACCTTC. Translated: CASSPDRIYGYTF.

V usage is TRBV5-1 and J usage is TRBJ2-1, with no clear D. CDR1 is SGHRS and CDR2 is YFSETQ in the germline V gene. Trimming shortened V by 1 base and J by 4 bases, and 9 bases separated the two germline ends. This CDR3 has 14 residues. CDR3 residues: CASSLQISYNEQFF. Here the CDR3 DNA reads TGCGCCAGCAGCTTGCAGATTTCTTACAATGAGCAGTTCTTC.

This clone was seen only once. The rearrangement joins TRBV11-2 to TRBJ1-3, with 9 nucleotides matching TRBD1. The CDR3 is 15 residues long. Germline V CDR1 and CDR2: SGHAT, FQNNGV. With 5 bases clipped from V and 2 bases from J, the junction kept 4 bases outside the gene matches. In DNA form, the CDR3 reads TGTGCCAGCAGCGTTACAGGGGGCCCTGGAAACACCATATATTTT. Residues: CASSVTGGPGNTIYF.

The rearrangement links TRBV5-4 to TRBJ1-2, with TRBD1 matching over 7 bases. This CDR3 comprises 17 residues. Germline V gene lookup returns CDR1 SGHNT and CDR2 YYREEE (reference sequence). V was pared by 0 bases and J by 7 bases, with 15 bases of the junction left unmatched. The CDR3 DNA is TGTGCCAGCAGCTTGGCCCTACAGGGGTCCATTGCAGGTGGCTACACCTTC. It yields the protein CASSLALQGSIAGGYTF.

The CDR3 sequence is CASKFRDTAYEQYF. Here the CDR3 DNA reads TGTGCCAGCAAATTCCGGGACACAGCCTACGAGCAGTACTTC. The chain couples TRBV5-5 to TRBJ2-7, with D perhaps matching TRBD1 (6 bases). The CDR3 runs to 14 residues. Germline V gene lookup returns CDR1 SGHKS and CDR2 YYEKEE (reference sequence). Trimming stripped 6 bases from V and 2 bases from J, with 15 bases between.

The count of this clone is one. The genes are TRBV28 and TRBJ1-6; no firm D call. Germline CDR1 reads MDHEN; CDR2 reads SYDVKM. This CDR3 is 14 amino acids long. V lost 2 bases to trimming and J lost 9 bases, with 11 bases between them. CDR3 nucleotides: TGTGCCAGCAGTTTAGACTTGAGCGGTTCACCCCTCCACTTT. It codes for CASSLDLSGSPLHF.

The chain carries TRBV13 and TRBJ2-3, with 10 bases identical to TRBD2. Germline CDR1 is PRHDT and CDR2 is FYEKMQ (reference sequence). J lost 1 base, V lost 5 bases, and 3 bases had no gene match. CDR3 length: 15 residues. CDR3 region: CASSTTSGGTDTQYF. The DNA for the CDR3 is TGTGCCAGCAGCACAACTAGCGGGGGCACAGATACGCAGTATTTT.

The chain carries TRBV2 and TRBJ2-5; D uncertain. The germline V gene encodes CDR1 SNHLY and CDR2 FYNNEI. The CDR3 extends over 10 amino acids. V was trimmed by 8 bases and J by 4 bases, leaving 5 bases between them. CDR3 amino acids: CASSLETQYF. CDR3 DNA sequence: TGTGCCAGCTCGTTAGAGACCCAGTACTTC.